This record covers a single T cell receptor beta chain. What it binds is not known. This entry is derived from a study of T cell responses to AZD1222 COVID-19 vaccine. Overall study context: Second-dose recipients at about 4 or about 12 weeks were treated as one pooled group.

The junction had 6 bases not matched to a gene; V was cut back by 0 bases and J by 7 bases. The CDR3 is made up of 15 amino acids. The germline V gene encodes CDR1 SGHTA and CDR2 FQGNSA. Study-level findings and limits: Only a handful of AZD1222 recipients, more than 5 in all, had baseline seropositivity.

Produced via immunoSEQ multiplex PCR; TCRdb's table is partial and in-frame only. This table holds some 130,000 clones, roughly 90% found once. The sample here was peripheral blood, taken on day 0 of AZD1222 vaccination. The receptor was isolated from an adult in good health. This chain connects TRBV7-2 to TRBJ1-1; 9 nucleotides align to TRBD1. The CDR3 reads CASSLASGTGNEAFF. The CDR3, as DNA: TGTGCCAGCAGCTTAGCATCCGGGACAGGGAATGAAGCTTTCTTT.